The 11 T cell receptor beta chains below all came from one sample that was sequenced in a study of OX40 agonist ivuxolimab in advanced cancers. Using immunoSEQ multiplex PCR, the repertoire was profiled, and TCRdb retains in-frame clones only, with some absent. The sample contains around 34,000 clones, more than 65% of which appear only once. This material consisted of CD4+ or CD8+ T cells sorted from blood, taken in a trial of the OX40 agonist ivuxolimab. These receptors were taken from an adult with an advanced solid tumor such as melanoma, head and neck, liver or kidney cancer.

V is TRBV11-2 and J is TRBJ1-4, with D hard to call. The germline CDR1 and CDR2 sequences are SGHAT and FQNNGV. The CDR3 is 12 residues long. V shed 3 bases and J shed 8 bases, with 7 bases lying between them. For the CDR3, the DNA is TGTGCCAGCAGCTTGATCGGGGAAAAACTGTTTTTT. Its translation is CASSLIGEKLFF.

V and J are TRBV5-1 and TRBJ2-1; 8 bases align to TRBD2. CDR3 length: 16 amino acids. Germline V CDR1 and CDR2: SGHRS, YFSETQ. J gave up 7 bases and V 3 bases, and 12 bases lay outside the gene matches. The CDR3 DNA reads TGCGCCAGCAGCTCACAGCCCACCGGGAGGGAGAATGAGCAGTTCTTC. It codes for CASSSQPTGRENEQFF.

V gene TRBV28 combines with J gene TRBJ2-1, with TRBD2 identical over 7 bases. Unmatched junction bases numbered 5, after V lost 8 bases and J lost 4 bases. The CDR3 loop spans 13 amino acids. Per the germline V gene, CDR1 is MDHEN and CDR2 is SYDVKM. The CDR3 DNA follows: TGTGCCAGCGGTGGGGAGGGGTACAATGAGCAGTTCTTC. This sequence encodes CASGGEGYNEQFF. Full variable domain (outside the CDR3, taken from reference TRBV28 and TRBJ2-1): DVKVTQSSRYLVKRTGEKVFLECVQDMDHENMFWYRQDPGLGLRLIYFSYDVKMKEKGDIPEGYSVSREKKERFSLILESASTNQTSMYLCASGGEGYNEQFFGPGTRLTVL.

The gene calls are TRBV19 and TRBJ2-7; 8 nucleotides match TRBD2. This CDR3 contains 15 residues. V trimming: 3 bases; J trimming: 4 bases; junction bases outside the gene matches: 8. CDR1 is LNHDA and CDR2 is SQIVND in the germline V gene (reference sequence). CDR3 DNA: TGTGCCAGTAGTATCGATGCTAGCGGGCTGTACGAGCAGTACTTC. Amino acid sequence: CASSIDASGLYEQYF.

V gene TRBV5-5 combines with J gene TRBJ2-1; D possibly corresponds to TRBD2 (5 bases). Deletions cut 0 bases from V and 0 bases from J, with 7 bases between. CDR1 and CDR2 from the germline V gene are SGHKS and YYEKEE (reference sequence). The CDR3 covers 15 residues. CDR3 in amino acids: CASSLAGSSYNEQFF. CDR3 sequence (DNA): TGTGCCAGCAGCTTGGCTGGGAGCTCCTACAATGAGCAGTTCTTC.

The J gene is TRBJ2-2, the V gene TRBV5-6, with 9 nucleotides matching TRBD1. Trimming removed 3 bases from V and 5 bases from J; junction bases left unmatched: 5. Germline V gene lookup returns CDR1 SGHDT and CDR2 YYEEEE. The CDR3 totals 15 residues. CDR3 amino acids: CASSSGQGKTGELFF. CDR3 DNA: TGTGCCAGCAGCTCCGGACAGGGGAAAACCGGGGAGCTGTTTTTT.

The V and J genes are TRBV14 and TRBJ2-1, with D possibly matching TRBD1 (7 bases). In germline, CDR1 is SGHDN, CDR2 FVKESK. This CDR3 spans 15 amino acids. V shed 3 bases and J shed 7 bases, with 16 bases lying between them. The chain's CDR3 is CASSQAGQLTNEQFF. Here the CDR3 DNA reads TGTGCCAGCAGCCAGGCGGGACAGTTGACTAATGAGCAGTTCTTC.

The chain joins TRBV13 to TRBJ2-2, with D unclear. Trimming left V 5 bases short and J 3 bases short, with 16 bases between. Looked up from germline, CDR1 is PRHDT and CDR2 is FYEKMQ (reference sequence). This CDR3 spans 16 amino acids. The CDR3, as DNA: TGTGCCAGCAGCCCTCGTACCAGTCGGGACACCGGGGAGCTGTTTTTT. It is translated as CASSPRTSRDTGELFF.

V gene TRBV30 combines with J gene TRBJ2-7, with TRBD1 identical over 7 bases. V lost 1 base and J lost 3; bases outside the gene matches: 9. The CDR3 contains 15 residues. The germline V gene encodes CDR1 GTSNPN and CDR2 SVGIG (reference sequence). CDR3 nucleotides: TGTGCCTGGAGTGGGGGACAGACTAACTACTACGAGCAGTACTTC. This gives the protein CAWSGGQTNYYEQYF.

The V and J genes are TRBV7-3 and TRBJ2-2; D is undetermined. The CDR3 consists of 12 residues. Germline V gene lookup returns CDR1 SGHTA and CDR2 FQGTGA. V gave up 5 bases and J gave up 1 base, with 2 bases separating them. The CDR3 DNA is TGTGCCAGCAGCATGAACACCGGGGAGCTGTTTTTT. This translates into CASSMNTGELFF.

The chain uses TRBV7-2 and TRBJ2-7; the D gene is possibly TRBD1 (6 bases). The length of the CDR3 is 12 residues. V was cut by 5 bases and J by 6 bases, with 11 bases left in between. Germline CDR1 is SGHTA and CDR2 is FQGNSA. CDR3 region: CASSHRTAEQYF. As DNA, the CDR3 is TGTGCCAGCAGCCACCGGACAGCCGAGCAGTACTTC.